This T cell receptor beta chain stems from a study of blood T cell repertoires in COVID-19. The method was immunoSEQ multiplex PCR; TCRdb's version includes in-frame clones alone and lacks a portion of them. The sample contains about 480,000 clones, roughly 90% of which appear only once. This CDR3 comprises 15 residues. J gave up 1 base and V 4 bases, and 5 bases lay outside the gene matches. Looked up from germline, CDR1 is SGHRS and CDR2 is YFSETQ. The receptor was derived from a woman aged 40 to 50 who had recovered from COVID-19. The chain carries TRBV5-1 and TRBJ2-3; 8 bases line up with TRBD2. Sequenced sample: PBMCs or T cells enriched from blood (not recorded which). The CDR3 spells CASSAGLVGTDTQYF. The DNA for the CDR3 is TGCGCCAGCAGCGCGGGACTAGTAGGCACAGATACGCAGTATTTT. The entire variable domain, with the rest obtained from reference TRBV5-1 and TRBJ2-3, is as follows: KAGVTQTPRYLIKTRGQQVTLSCSPISGHRSVSWYQQTPGQGLQFLFEYFSETQRNKGNFPGRFSGRQFSNSRSEMNVSTLELGDSALYLCASSAGLVGTDTQYFGPGTRLTVL.